This T cell receptor (beta chain) is from a study of T cell responses to AZD1222 COVID-19 vaccine (TCRdb year 2021). At the level of the whole study: A total of 230 to 250 trial participants underwent TCR sequencing, of whom 200 to 220 had received two doses of AZD1222 and roughly 26 had received two doses of the MenACWY control vaccine. Trial participants were enrolled by age into 18-55, 56-69 and 70-plus year subgroups, with around 150, 28 and 57 TCR-sequenced participants respectively. Study-wide findings and limitations: Participants were mostly white British and included more females than males, and it was suggested by the authors that clonal diversity may have been underestimated. The 56-69-year group was small, and its depth increase did not reach significance, likely because of low power. Epitopes outside the regions mutated in the B.1.351 and B.1.1.7 variants were reportedly recognized by nearly half of the unique spike-specific TCRs. Conclusions about previously exposed vaccinees are limited, since just five or six AZD1222 recipients were seropositive for SARS-CoV-2 at baseline. Because no day 14 peak-response samples were available, repertoires were characterized only after the peak T cell response. A significant rise in spike-specific TCR breadth and depth was observed after two AZD1222 doses relative to day 0 and relative to MenACWY recipients. The vaccine-associated CD4 TCRs covered the entire spike protein, and the dominant responses fell in regions 160-218 and 743-854.

What the time point label conveys for this sample: about 28 days (+/-7) after the second vaccine dose. Because spike-specific TCR depth and breadth did not differ between the two schedules, AZD1222 recipients who got a second dose at roughly 4 weeks were pooled with those who got a second dose at roughly 12 weeks. Vaccinee samples were obtained from the UK trials COV001 and COV002, which included a single-blind randomized controlled phase 2/3 trial of AZD1222 (ChAdOx1 nCoV-19) in healthy adults. For TCRbeta chain sequencing, PBMC samples from trial participants were taken at day 0 and at day 28 after the second dose. The CDR3 regions of human TCRbeta chains were subjected to immunosequencing. On the authors' methods: Repertoire TCRs were checked for matches against a reference library of SARS-CoV-2-specific TCRs that had been generated using the MIRA antigen-specificity platform. Breadth meant the fraction of unique TCRs that were SARS-CoV-2-associated, whereas depth meant the fraction of total T cells that were SARS-CoV-2-associated. Using the MIRA data, each spike-specific TCR was assigned both to the spike region to which the TCR was reactive and to a CD4 or CD8 class. Log10-transformed breadth and depth values were compared by one-way ANOVA with Sidak's multiple comparisons tests. TCRdb took over this immuneACCESS table, retaining in-frame rearrangements with V and J assigned. Such tables are incomplete; in checked studies, under half of the missing clones stem from an unresolved V gene, and the remainder is unexplained. V and J calls plus clone size are reproduced from that table; the DNA served to infer D and trimming. Across this sample there are around 130,000 clones, with 80% to 90% seen only once. Clones ranked in the top ten supply around 9.5% of the sample.

This clone was detected a few times. The antigen it binds to is not known. No much larger clonotype is one base removed from it; base qualities were not supplied. CDR1 is given as SGHNT and CDR2 as YYREEE, both from the germline V gene (reference sequence). The junction shows trimming of 4 bases on V and 5 bases on J, and the gene matches do not reach 10 bases of it. The CDR3 goes from the cysteine to the phenylalanine over 15 residues. Only CDR3 DNA remains: 45 bases, in frame from the first base. This TCR came from an adult who received the AZD1222 COVID-19 vaccine. The rearranged chain carries TRBV5-4 and TRBJ2-5, with 8 junctional bases fitting TRBD2. The sequencing used peripheral blood, collected 28 days after the second AZD1222 dose. The DNA sequence reads TGTGCCAGCAGCCCGGACGCGGGGGGCGGGGAGACCCAGTACTTC. Its protein reads: CASSPDAGGGETQYF.